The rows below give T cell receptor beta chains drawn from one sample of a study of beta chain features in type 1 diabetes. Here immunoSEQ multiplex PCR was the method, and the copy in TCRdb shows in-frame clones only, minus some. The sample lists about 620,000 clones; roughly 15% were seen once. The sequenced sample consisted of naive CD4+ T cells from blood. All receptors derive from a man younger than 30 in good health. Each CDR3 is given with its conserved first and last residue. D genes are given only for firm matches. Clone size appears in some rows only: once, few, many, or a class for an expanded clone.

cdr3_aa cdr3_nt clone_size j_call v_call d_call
CASSPTGAEGEQYF TGTGCCAGCTCACCAACAGGGGCTGAAGGCGAGCAGTACTTC few TRBJ2-7 TRBV18 TRBD1
CASSSGVVAFF TGTGCCAGCAGCTCAGGGGTGGTAGCTTTCTTT NA TRBJ1-1 TRBV7-3 NA
CASSPGSTWERQYF TGTGCCAGCAGCCCAGGGAGTACGTGGGAGAGGCAGTACTTC NA TRBJ2-7 TRBV7-9 NA
CSVGQNYGYTF TGCAGCGTTGGTCAGAACTATGGCTACACCTTC few TRBJ1-2 TRBV29-1 NA
CASSLAAGRGLTRGLVF TGTGCCAGCAGCTTGGCCGCTGGCAGGGGACTAACGCGGGGATTGGTCTTC few TRBJ2-1 TRBV5-6 NA
CASSHNRVGSEQYF TGCGCCAGCAGCCACAACAGGGTAGGATCCGAGCAGTACTTC NA TRBJ2-7 TRBV4-1 NA
CASSSGTGAIYTGELFF TGCGCCAGCAGCTCAGGGACAGGGGCCATCTACACCGGGGAGCTGTTTTTT NA TRBJ2-2 TRBV5-1 TRBD1
CASSGPDTGELFF TGTGCCAGCTCAGGCCCCGACACCGGGGAGCTGTTTTTT NA TRBJ2-2 TRBV18 NA
CASSLGAASNYEQYF TGTGCCAGCAGTTTAGGGGCAGCCTCGAACTACGAGCAGTACTTC NA TRBJ2-7 TRBV28 NA
CASSYGRGPTYEQYF TGTGCCAGCAGTTACGGAAGGGGGCCAACCTACGAGCAGTACTTC NA TRBJ2-7 TRBV6-5 TRBD1
CASSLGLATPYEQYF TGCGCCAGCAGCTTGGGACTAGCGACCCCCTACGAGCAGTACTTC few TRBJ2-7 TRBV5-1 TRBD2
CASSPLMESSGNTIYF TGTGCCAGCTCACCCCTCATGGAGTCCTCTGGAAACACCATATATTTT few TRBJ1-3 TRBV18 NA
CSVLTGGSSTGELFF TGCAGCGTTTTGACAGGGGGGAGTTCCACCGGGGAGCTGTTTTTT NA TRBJ2-2 TRBV29-1 TRBD1
CASRHGRARQGWTGELFF TGCGCCAGCCGCCACGGGAGAGCGAGACAGGGGTGGACCGGGGAGCTGTTTTTT few TRBJ2-2 TRBV4-1 TRBD1
CASSFPGGAISPLHF TGTGCTAGCAGCTTCCCCGGGGGCGCGATTTCACCCCTCCACTTT few TRBJ1-6 TRBV7-7 NA
CASSESGGASYEQYF TGTGCCAGCAGCGAAAGCGGGGGTGCCTCCTACGAGCAGTACTTC few TRBJ2-7 TRBV7-9 TRBD2
CASTNRGFNTEAFF TGTGCCAGCACCAACAGGGGCTTCAACACTGAAGCTTTCTTT few TRBJ1-1 TRBV7-2 TRBD1
CSIGETGTEAFF TGCAGCATTGGCGAGACGGGCACTGAAGCTTTCTTT few TRBJ1-1 TRBV29-1 NA
CASSQGRSTDTQYF TGTGCCAGCAGCCAAGGACGGAGCACAGATACGCAGTATTTT NA TRBJ2-3 TRBV7-3 NA
CASSLRQFYNEQFF TGTGCCAGCAGCCTTAGACAGTTCTACAATGAGCAGTTCTTC NA TRBJ2-1 TRBV7-6 NA
CASIGGRSYGYTF TGTGCCAGTATTGGCGGGCGATCCTATGGCTACACCTTC few TRBJ1-2 TRBV19 NA
CASSPSTRNNEQFF TGTGCCAGCTCACCGTCGACTAGAAACAATGAGCAGTTCTTC NA TRBJ2-1 TRBV18 NA
CASSVGKGGNSPLHF TGTGCCAGCAGCGTAGGTAAGGGGGGAAATTCACCCCTCCACTTT NA TRBJ1-6 TRBV9 NA
CASSQDPGPNTGELFF TGCGCCAGCAGCCAAGATCCAGGGCCGAACACCGGGGAGCTGTTTTTT NA TRBJ2-2 TRBV4-1 NA
CASKLRSGDTGELFF TGTGCCAGTAAATTACGTAGCGGGGACACCGGGGAGCTGTTTTTT NA TRBJ2-2 TRBV6-6 TRBD2
CASSLRAGGYNEQFF TGCGCCAGCAGCCTCCGAGCGGGAGGTTACAATGAGCAGTTCTTC few TRBJ2-1 TRBV4-3 TRBD2
CASSLDGVETQYF TGTGCCAGCAGTCTAGACGGGGTGGAGACCCAGTACTTC few TRBJ2-5 TRBV7-2 NA
CASSGKSGQHPAYGYTF TGTGCCAGCAGCGGGAAGTCGGGACAGCATCCAGCCTATGGCTACACCTTC NA TRBJ1-2 TRBV5-6 TRBD1
CSVQLSGNTIYF TGCAGCGTGCAACTCTCTGGAAACACCATATATTTT few TRBJ1-3 TRBV29-1 NA
CASSDTGGRGNIQYF TGTGCCAGCAGCGATACTGGTGGGCGCGGAAACATTCAGTACTTC NA TRBJ2-4 TRBV6-5 NA
CASSSRASGSYNEQFF TGCGCCAGCAGCTCCAGGGCTAGCGGGTCCTACAATGAGCAGTTCTTC few TRBJ2-1 TRBV5-1 TRBD2
CATSRDRSRGRETQYF TGTGCCACCAGCAGAGATAGGAGCAGGGGACGGGAGACCCAGTACTTC NA TRBJ2-5 TRBV15 NA
CASSSRTGGGRAFF TGTGCCAGCAGCTCCCGGACAGGGGGCGGGAGGGCTTTCTTT NA TRBJ1-1 TRBV5-6 TRBD1
CATTRVSGGYTF TGTGCCACCACGCGGGTAAGCGGTGGCTACACCTTC NA TRBJ1-2 TRBV6-5 NA
CASSLQGPGSYEQYF TGTGCCAGCAGCCTACAGGGCCCGGGCTCCTACGAGCAGTACTTC few TRBJ2-7 TRBV5-4 NA
CSVVSGGTDTQYF TGCAGCGTTGTCTCGGGGGGCACAGATACGCAGTATTTT few TRBJ2-3 TRBV29-1 NA
CASSQDSRPGAAYNEQFF TGCGCCAGCAGCCAAGATTCTAGGCCGGGAGCGGCCTACAATGAGCAGTTCTTC NA TRBJ2-1 TRBV4-1 NA
CASRVKVNTGELFF TGCGCCAGCAGGGTGAAGGTGAACACCGGGGAGCTGTTTTTT few TRBJ2-2 TRBV5-1 NA
CAWSVSGYYGYTF TGTGCCTGGAGCGTCTCGGGGTACTATGGCTACACCTTC few TRBJ1-2 TRBV30 NA
CASSQDRTGMDVGQPQHF TGTGCCAGCAGCCAAGACAGGACAGGGATGGATGTCGGGCAGCCCCAGCATTTT few TRBJ1-5 TRBV4-2 TRBD1
CASSLRLAGAVDEQYF TGTGCCAGCAGCTTAAGGCTAGCGGGAGCGGTGGACGAGCAGTACTTC few TRBJ2-7 TRBV7-9 TRBD2
CASISTGTAGANVLTF TGTGCCAGCATTTCGACAGGGACGGCCGGGGCCAACGTCCTGACTTTC NA TRBJ2-6 TRBV28 TRBD1
CSARDLETQYF TGCAGTGCTAGAGATCTGGAGACCCAGTACTTC NA TRBJ2-5 TRBV20-1 NA
CASSPGHTRETQYF TGTGCCAGCTCACCCGGACATACGAGGGAGACCCAGTACTTC NA TRBJ2-5 TRBV18 NA
CAWSVNGRSSNQPQHF TGTGCCTGGAGTGTAAATGGCAGGAGTAGCAATCAGCCCCAGCATTTT few TRBJ1-5 TRBV30 NA
CASSSDRGKYNEQFF TGCGCCAGCAGCTCGGACAGGGGCAAATACAATGAGCAGTTCTTC NA TRBJ2-1 TRBV5-1 TRBD1
CASSQAQHPSGYTF TGCGCCAGCAGCCAAGCCCAACACCCGTCTGGCTACACCTTC few TRBJ1-2 TRBV4-3 NA
CASSLLLNTGELFF TGTGCCAGCAGCCTTCTCCTAAACACCGGGGAGCTGTTTTTT few TRBJ2-2 TRBV2 NA
CASSPPGTGDWSDTQYF TGTGCCAGCTCACCACCCGGGACAGGGGATTGGTCAGATACGCAGTATTTT NA TRBJ2-3 TRBV18 TRBD1
CASSQGKRGETQYF TGTGCCAGCAGCCAAGGAAAACGTGGAGAGACCCAGTACTTC few TRBJ2-5 TRBV4-2 NA
CASSLKGRGNEQFF TGTGCCAGCAGCTTAAAGGGAAGGGGTAATGAGCAGTTCTTC few TRBJ2-1 TRBV7-2 NA
CAIGGGGSSGSSHEKLFF TGTGCCATCGGGGGCGGGGGATCATCGGGATCCTCCCATGAAAAACTGTTTTTT few TRBJ1-4 TRBV10-3 NA
CASSLEGGDTGELFF TGTGCCAGCAGCTTAGAGGGGGGCGACACCGGGGAGCTGTTTTTT NA TRBJ2-2 TRBV7-9 NA
CATRGVGETQYF TGTGCCACCCGTGGGGTCGGGGAGACCCAGTACTTC NA TRBJ2-5 TRBV10-3 NA
CASSLMGAETQYF TGCGCCAGCAGCCTCATGGGGGCAGAGACCCAGTACTTC NA TRBJ2-5 TRBV4-3 NA
CASSANRVALSGNTIYF TGTGCCAGCAGCGCAAACAGGGTGGCCCTCTCTGGAAACACCATATATTTT NA TRBJ1-3 TRBV7-2 NA
CASSLNQRGRKETQYF TGCGCCAGCAGCTTGAACCAAAGAGGCAGAAAAGAGACCCAGTACTTC NA TRBJ2-5 TRBV5-1 NA